This T cell receptor beta chain was recovered during a study of shared clonotypes between healthy human individuals. Study details: Sampling drew on donors who were a couple of women and a few men aged 18 to 49. Study-level points and caveats: Naive subsets generally exceeded memory subsets in estimated richness. Naive CD4 clonotypes were shared across several donors at 4.5% to 6%.

Details on this clone: Its matching antigen is unknown.

CD45RO-negative, CCR7-positively selected cells formed the naive CD8 fraction, excluding terminally differentiated effector memory CD45RA+ cells. Trimming removed 7 bases from V and 3 bases from J, with 11 bases in between. Germline V gives CDR1 SGDLS, CDR2 YYNGEE. The CDR3 totals 12 residues. Deep level was the assay's run setting. Clones were read by immunoSEQ multiplex PCR, and TCRdb kept only the in-frame ones, dropping some. The data hold some 800,000 clones, with over 90% observed a single time. This clonotype was obtained from a man between 25 and 39 years old in good health. This chain connects TRBV9 to TRBJ2-7; D is perhaps TRBD2 (5 bases). The specimen was naive CD8+ T cells sorted from blood. CDR3 coding DNA: TGTGCCAGCGGCCCCGGGGACTACGAGCAGTACTTC. Translation: CASGPGDYEQYF.